The 15 T cell receptor beta chains presented below share a single source sample, sequenced in a study of cytomegalovirus exposure and HLA in healthy donors. Clones were read by immunoSEQ multiplex PCR, and TCRdb kept only the in-frame ones, dropping some. There are some 76,000 clones in the sample; over 85% occur only once, and approximately 2% lies in the top ten. The sequencing input was PBMCs. The receptors originated from a woman aged 18-29 years in good health and CMV-seronegative.

This chain connects TRBV19 to TRBJ2-2, with D perhaps matching TRBD1 (5 bases). Trimming took 3 bases from V and 0 from J, leaving 11 bases between them. CDR1 and CDR2 from the germline V gene are LNHDA and SQIVND (reference sequence). This CDR3 contains 16 residues. The CDR3 nucleotides read TGTGCCAGTAGTATCCCTACAGGAACGAACACCGGGGAGCTGTTTTTT. Its translation: CASSIPTGTNTGELFF.

CDR3 residues: CASSHAALDVDTEAFF. In DNA, the CDR3 is TGTGCCAGCAGCCACGCCGCCTTAGATGTGGACACTGAAGCTTTCTTT. The chain combines TRBV5-4 with TRBJ1-1; D is ambiguous. Germline CDR1 and CDR2: SGHNT and YYREEE (reference sequence). The CDR3 sequence is 16 residues long. V was pared by 4 bases and J by 3 bases, with 19 bases between.

A single count supports this clone. The CDR3 region has the DNA TGTGCCAGCAGTTCACTAGCGGGAGGGTCCTACGAGCAGTACTTC. This sequence encodes CASSSLAGGSYEQYF. The chain carries TRBV28 and TRBJ2-7; 13 nucleotides align to TRBD2. The CDR3 is 15 residues long. The V gene end was trimmed by 4 bases and the J gene end by 1 base; junction bases not matched to a gene: 1. From germline, CDR1 is MDHEN and CDR2 SYDVKM.

The chain combines TRBV19 with TRBJ2-2; D is perhaps TRBD2 (6 bases). Germline CDR1 and CDR2: LNHDA and SQIVND (reference sequence). CDR3 length: 15 amino acids. V was clipped by 3 bases and J by 4 bases, with 12 bases between them. CDR3 in amino acids: CASSIRGLLTGELFF. The CDR3 nucleotides are TGTGCCAGTAGTATTCGGGGACTCCTCACCGGGGAGCTGTTTTTT.

The rearrangement uses TRBV2 and TRBJ1-1; a weak D match, TRBD1 (6 bases). Trimming took off 11 bases at V and 0 bases at J, with 13 bases between the two ends. This CDR3 has 13 amino acids. Germline CDR1 and CDR2: SNHLY and FYNNEI. The DNA for the CDR3 is TGTGCCGGGCACAGGGAAATGAACACTGAAGCTTTCTTT. It specifies CAGHREMNTEAFF.

The chain uses TRBV25-1 and TRBJ2-3; D call uncertain. The V and J ends lost 3 bases and 2 bases respectively, with 6 bases between them. The V gene's germline CDR1 is MGHDK and CDR2 SYGVNS. The CDR3 has 13 amino acids. The CDR3 sequence: CASSDRITDTQYF. The CDR3 bases are TGTGCCAGCAGTGACAGGATCACAGATACGCAGTATTTT.

The genes are TRBV27 and TRBJ2-7, with TRBD1 matching over 8 bases. Germline CDR1 and CDR2: MNHEY and SMNVEV (reference sequence). The CDR3 loop spans 15 amino acids. V dropped 6 bases and J dropped 2; count of bases not matched to a gene: 9. Here the CDR3 DNA reads TGTGCCAGCAGCCGGACAGGGATCGCTGCCTACGAGCAGTACTTC. Amino acid sequence: CASSRTGIAAYEQYF.

The CDR3, as DNA: TGCGCCAGCAGCTTGGCCGACAGGGATTGGACAGATACGCAGTATTTT. Residues: CASSLADRDWTDTQYF. The chain links TRBV5-1 to TRBJ2-3; 7 nucleotides match TRBD1. CDR1 is SGHRS and CDR2 is YFSETQ in the germline V gene. The CDR3 consists of 16 residues. Trimming took 0 bases from V and 3 from J; bases not matched to a gene: 7.

The chain has TRBV27 and TRBJ2-7, with 11 bases matching TRBD2. Trimming at V came to 1 base and at J to 4 bases, leaving 9 bases not matched to a gene. This CDR3 has 17 amino acids. Germline V gives CDR1 MNHEY, CDR2 SMNVEV (reference sequence). The CDR3 sequence is CASSLLGLAGGSYEQYF. DNA for the CDR3: TGTGCCAGCAGTTTATTAGGCCTAGCGGGAGGATCTTACGAGCAGTACTTC.

This chain uses TRBV27 with TRBJ2-3; 9 bases fit TRBD2. The germline gives CDR1 MNHEY, CDR2 SMNVEV (reference sequence). V shed 2 bases, J shed 2 bases, and the junction held 2 bases outside the gene matches. The CDR3 contains 15 residues. The CDR3 loop reads CASSLAGGPTDTQYF. DNA of the CDR3: TGTGCCAGCAGTTTAGCGGGGGGGCCCACAGATACGCAGTATTTT.

J is TRBJ2-3 and V is TRBV7-2; 14 positions match TRBD2. Trimming at V came to 3 bases and at J to 1 base, leaving 6 bases not matched to a gene. Germline lookup yields CDR1 SGHTA and CDR2 FQGNSA. CDR3 length: 18 residues. CDR3 bases: TGTGCCAGCAGCTTCCTTGGACTAGCGGGAGGTCGCACAGATACGCAGTATTTT. Its translation is CASSFLGLAGGRTDTQYF.

CDR3 sequence (DNA): TGCGCCAGCAGCCCAAACGCGCAATTGAACACTGAAGCTTTCTTT. Translated: CASSPNAQLNTEAFF. This rearrangement joins TRBV5-1 to TRBJ1-1; D remains ambiguous. CDR1 SGHRS and CDR2 YFSETQ come from the germline V gene. The V gene lost 4 bases and the J gene lost 0 bases, with 13 bases spanning the gap. This CDR3 is 15 amino acids long. Together with reference TRBV5-1 and TRBJ1-1, the CDR3 gives the full variable domain: KAGVTQTPRYLIKTRGQQVTLSCSPISGHRSVSWYQQTPGQGLQFLFEYFSETQRNKGNFPGRFSGRQFSNSRSEMNVSTLELGDSALYLCASSPNAQLNTEAFFGQGTRLTVV.

The chain has TRBV28 and TRBJ2-1; TRBD2 might be the D (6 bases). The ends were cut back, 6 bases at V and 8 bases at J, with 14 bases in the middle. Germline CDR1 MDHEN, CDR2 SYDVKM. The CDR3 is 13 residues long. The CDR3 here is CASRWTNLDEQFF. In DNA, the CDR3 is TGTGCCAGCAGGTGGACTAATCTTGATGAGCAGTTCTTC.

The chain employs TRBV30 and TRBJ1-3; no reliable D call. Trimming left V 5 bases short and J 8 bases short, with 10 bases between. The CDR3 totals 11 residues. CDR1 is GTSNPN, CDR2 SVGIG, per germline (reference sequence). The CDR3 nucleotides are TGTGCCTGGCCCCCTCGGGACACCATATATTTT. Encoded protein: CAWPPRDTIYF.

The sample holds one count of this clone. The V and J genes are TRBV19 and TRBJ2-7; the match to TRBD2 covers 8 bases. This CDR3 has 14 amino acids. V was pared by 6 bases and J by 3 bases, with 7 bases of the junction left unmatched. Per germline, CDR1 LNHDA and CDR2 SQIVND (reference sequence). The CDR3 is CASRKAGAGYEQYF. CDR3 nucleotides: TGTGCCAGTAGAAAAGCGGGAGCAGGCTACGAGCAGTACTTC.